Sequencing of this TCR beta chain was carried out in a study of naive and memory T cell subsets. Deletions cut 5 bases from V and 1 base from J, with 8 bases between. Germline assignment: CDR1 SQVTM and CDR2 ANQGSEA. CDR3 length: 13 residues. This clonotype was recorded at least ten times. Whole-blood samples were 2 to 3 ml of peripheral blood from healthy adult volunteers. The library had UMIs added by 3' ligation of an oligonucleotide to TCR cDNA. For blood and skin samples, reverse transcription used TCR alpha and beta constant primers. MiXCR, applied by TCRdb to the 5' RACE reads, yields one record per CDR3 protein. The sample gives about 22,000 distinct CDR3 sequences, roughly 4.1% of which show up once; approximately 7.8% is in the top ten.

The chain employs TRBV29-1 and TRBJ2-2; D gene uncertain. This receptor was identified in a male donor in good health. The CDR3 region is CSVRKENTGELFF. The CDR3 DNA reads TGCAGCGTTAGAAAGGAGAACACCGGGGAGCTGTTTTTT.